The 19 T cell receptor beta chains below come from one sample, sequenced in a study of graft-versus-host responses after intestinal transplantation. Irradiated, violet-dye-labeled stimulator cells, roughly 200,000 in number, were plated with roughly 200,000 CFSE-labeled responder cells. Libraries were prepared by immunoSEQ multiplex PCR; TCRdb keeps only in-frame clonotypes and omits some of them. The sample gives approximately 9,900 clones, roughly a third of which show up once; around 2.8% is in the top ten. The sample consisted of alloreactive CD8+ T cells from a mixed lymphocyte reaction culture, taken before transplantation. Noted subset: CFSE-low proliferating T cells sorted from roughly six-day pre-transplant mixed lymphocyte reaction (GvH or HvG direction). These receptors all come from a human patient who was an organ donor for intestinal transplantation.

In this sample, this clone turned up a few times. The chain combines TRBV2 with TRBJ1-1; D is ambiguous. The V end lost 8 bases, the J end lost 5 bases, and 18 bases lay between the germline ends. Looked up from germline, CDR1 is SNHLY and CDR2 is FYNNEI. The length of the CDR3 is 14 residues. CDR3 residues: CASEILGPETEAFF. For the CDR3, the DNA is TGTGCCAGCGAGATACTGGGCCCCGAGACTGAAGCTTTCTTT.

In its sample, this clone was seen a few times. Germline and junction disagree at one end, which may indicate a read error. The chain couples TRBV7-9 to TRBJ2-1; TRBD2 agrees at 8 bases. The CDR3 consists of 12 residues. Germline V gene sequence: CDR1 SEHNR, CDR2 FQNEAQ (reference sequence). CDR3 DNA sequence: TGTGCCAGCAGCACCTCCGGGACTAGGGGTCTCTTC. This encodes CASSTSGTRGLF.

The CDR3: CASSLTGDYGYTF. Here the CDR3 DNA reads TGTGCCAGCTCCCTGACAGGTGACTATGGCTACACCTTC. The rearrangement uses TRBV18 and TRBJ1-2; the D gene is possibly TRBD1 (6 bases). Germline-derived CDR1 and CDR2 are KGHSH and LQKENI. The V gene lost 6 bases and the J gene lost 3 bases, with 11 bases spanning the gap. There are 13 residues in the CDR3.

By its share, this clone is medium-sized. V is TRBV29-1 and J is TRBJ2-7; tentative D call: TRBD1 (5 bases). The CDR3 extends over 11 amino acids. CDR1 is SQVTM and CDR2 is ANQGSEA in the germline V gene. Trimming shortened V by 5 bases and J by 7 bases, and 12 bases separated the two germline ends. CDR3 residues: CSVQGSGEQYF. CDR3 coding DNA: TGCAGCGTTCAGGGTTCCGGGGAGCAGTACTTC.

V is TRBV7-9 and J is TRBJ2-7, with 12 bases fitting TRBD2. J gave up 6 bases and V 5 bases, and 2 bases lay outside the gene matches. Germline CDR1 reads SEHNR; CDR2 reads FQNEAQ (reference sequence). The CDR3 runs to 13 residues. This chain's CDR3 is CASSPTSGGEQYF. In nucleotides, the CDR3 is TGTGCCAGCAGCCCGACTAGCGGGGGCGAGCAGTACTTC.

The chain combines TRBV28 with TRBJ1-1, with D unclear. Per the germline V gene, CDR1 is MDHEN and CDR2 is SYDVKM. The CDR3 spans 18 residues. Trimming removed 2 bases from V and 3 bases from J, with 22 bases in between. CDR3: CASSLAGLWEDGDTEAFF. The CDR3 DNA reads as TGTGCCAGCAGTTTAGCGGGATTATGGGAGGATGGGGACACTGAAGCTTTCTTT.

Judged by abundance, this clone is medium-sized. The chain uses TRBV27 and TRBJ1-2; D gene uncertain. The CDR3 has 14 amino acids. V was trimmed by 0 bases and J by 1 base, leaving 6 bases between them. CDR1 MNHEY and CDR2 SMNVEV come from the germline V gene (reference sequence). The CDR3 DNA sequence: TGTGCCAGCAGTTTATCTCGTTTTAACTATGGCTACACCTTC. Its translation is CASSLSRFNYGYTF.

This clone was picked up a small number of times. The chain is built from TRBV4-1 and TRBJ2-5, with 9 bases aligning to TRBD2. The germline gives CDR1 MGHRA, CDR2 YSYEKL. The CDR3 totals 18 residues. V lost 1 base to trimming and J lost 2 bases; unmatched junction nucleotides: 11. CDR3 region: CASSQAVAGASLQETQYF. CDR3 coding DNA: TGCGCCAGCAGCCAAGCGGTAGCGGGGGCCTCATTACAAGAGACCCAGTACTTC.

This chain links TRBV6-6 with TRBJ2-3; the D gene is possibly TRBD2 (6 bases). The CDR3 is made up of 15 amino acids. V gave up 2 bases and J gave up 3 bases, with 12 bases separating them. From germline, CDR1 is MNHNY and CDR2 SVGAGI (reference sequence). CDR3 sequence (DNA): TGTGCCAGCAGTTACCCGGACGGGAGAACAGATACGCAGTATTTT. Amino acids: CASSYPDGRTDTQYF.

By share, this clone counts as medium-sized. The V and J genes are TRBV9 and TRBJ2-2; 7 bases match TRBD2. V gave up 4 bases and J gave up 1 base; unmatched junction bases: 4. Germline V gene sequence: CDR1 SGDLS, CDR2 YYNGEE. There are 15 residues in the CDR3. The CDR3 DNA reads as TGTGCCAGCAGCCCTTGGGGGGGGAACACCGGGGAGCTGTTTTTT. Translation gives CASSPWGGNTGELFF.

This clone was seen more than once but under ten times. The CDR3 DNA reads TGTGCCAGTACCGGGACAGGGACCAATCAGCCCCAGCATTTT. It codes for CASTGTGTNQPQHF. This chain connects TRBV7-8 to TRBJ1-5, with 9 bases matching TRBD1. The CDR3 totals 14 residues. CDR1 and CDR2 from the germline V gene are SGHVS and FQNEAQ. The trim removed 9 bases at V and 3 bases at J, leaving 6 bases unmatched.

V gene TRBV19 combines with J gene TRBJ2-1; 12 nucleotides line up with TRBD2. The CDR3 extends over 15 amino acids. The V gene end was trimmed by 4 bases and the J gene end by 6 bases; junction bases not matched to a gene: 4. The germline CDR1 and CDR2 sequences are LNHDA and SQIVND (reference sequence). CDR3 coding DNA: TGTGCCAGTAGTACCCTAGCGGGAGGGTTCAATGAGCAGTTCTTC. Translation gives CASSTLAGGFNEQFF.

V usage is TRBV7-2 and J usage is TRBJ1-2; 8 bases agree with TRBD1. Germline CDR1 is SGHTA and CDR2 is FQGNSA. CDR3 length: 17 amino acids. J lost 4 bases, V lost 5 bases, and 15 bases had no gene match. CDR3 sequence (DNA): TGTGCCAGCAGCCCATACCTGGGACAGGTGCTTATCTATGGCTACACCTTC. Protein product: CASSPYLGQVLIYGYTF.

This clone is termed medium-sized. The chain couples TRBV6-5 to TRBJ2-7; 11 bases line up with TRBD2. Germline trimming cut 5 bases from V and 6 bases from J; bases unmatched to any gene: 6. CDR1 is MNHEY and CDR2 is SVGAGI in the germline V gene. CDR3 size: 14 residues. CDR3 loop: CASSTLAGGSEQYF. The DNA of the CDR3 is TGTGCCAGCAGTACTCTAGCGGGAGGCAGCGAGCAGTACTTC.

This clone occurred a few times. As DNA, the CDR3 is TGTGCCAGCAGCGTCGACTCCCTCACCCCTTACGAGCAGTACTTC. It is translated as CASSVDSLTPYEQYF. The chain carries TRBV9 and TRBJ2-7; no reliable D call. V lost 2 bases to trimming and J lost 4 bases, with 16 bases between them. Germline assignment: CDR1 SGDLS and CDR2 YYNGEE. This CDR3 is 15 amino acids long.

This sequence joins TRBV10-1 and TRBJ1-1; 8 bases match TRBD1. The CDR3 is 15 amino acids. Unmatched junction bases numbered 6, after V lost 6 bases and J lost 0 bases. The V gene's germline CDR1 is WNHNN and CDR2 SYGVQD (reference sequence). CDR3 coding DNA: TGCGCCAGCAGGGCGACAGGGGCGATGAACACTGAAGCTTTCTTT. Protein sequence: CASRATGAMNTEAFF.

V gene TRBV7-6 combines with J gene TRBJ1-2, with D possibly being TRBD1 (5 bases). The CDR3 loop spans 13 amino acids. Trimming left V 2 bases short and J 11 bases short, with 15 bases between. Germline V lookup: CDR1 SGHVS, CDR2 FNYEAQ. The CDR3 loop reads CASSLSGLGEYTF. In DNA form, the CDR3 reads TGTGCCAGCAGCTTATCAGGGCTCGGAGAGTACACCTTC.

DNA for the CDR3: TGTGCCAGCAGGGAAGGAGGTCCTAATGAAAAACTGTTTTTT. This sequence encodes CASREGGPNEKLFF. The rearrangement uses TRBV4-2 and TRBJ1-4; D unclear. This CDR3 is built from 14 residues. Trimming took 6 bases from V and 3 from J, leaving 11 bases between them. The germline V gene has CDR1 LGHNA and CDR2 YNFKEQ.

V usage is TRBV7-2 and J usage is TRBJ2-1; 8 bases match TRBD1. The CDR3 sequence is 14 residues long. Germline V CDR1 and CDR2: SGHTA, FQGNSA. V gave up 4 bases and J gave up 4 bases; unmatched junction bases: 3. CDR3 DNA sequence: TGTGCCAGCAGCTCCTGGACAGGGTACAATGAGCAGTTCTTC. Protein: CASSSWTGYNEQFF.